The T cell receptor (beta chain) described here comes from a study of Ad26.COV2.S vaccination and SARS-CoV-2 variants. Study-wide background: The trial was COV1001 and the donor's arm was Ad26.COV2.S.

The treatment: about 20 received Ad26.COV2.S at low or high dose, single or two shots; roughly five received placebo; per-sample allocation not given. Repertoires come from day 63 after the first vaccine or placebo injection. The repertoire was sequenced with immunoSEQ multiplex PCR; TCRdb's copy has only in-frame clones and lacks some. Here the sample spans about 420,000 clones, roughly 90% being singletons. The sequence came from a person between 18 and 65 years old who received the Ad26.COV2.S COVID-19 vaccine or a placebo. Specimen: peripheral blood, collected in a trial of Ad26.COV2.S vaccine versus placebo.

The CDR3 here is CASSVTSTDTQYF. In nucleotides, the CDR3 is TGTGCCAGCAGCGTAACGAGCACAGATACGCAGTATTTT. V is TRBV9 and J is TRBJ2-3; D is ambiguous. The germline V gene has CDR1 SGDLS and CDR2 YYNGEE. The CDR3 has 13 residues. The V and J ends lost 1 base and 0 bases respectively, with 3 bases between them.